This TCR beta chain was sequenced for a study of beta chain features in type 1 diabetes. The CDR3 length is 14 residues. Germline assignment: CDR1 SGHRS and CDR2 YFSETQ. Trimming left V 4 bases short and J 6 bases short, with 16 bases between. Researchers reported sorting CD4+ naive, central memory, regulatory and stem cell-like memory cells via CD45RO/CCR7/CD25/CD127/CD95/CD27. Sort purity for all populations was recorded as exceeding 98%. Of note for this clone: The antigen is not known.

As every portion of the isolated RNA was reverse transcribed, the sequencing read expressed TCRB transcripts. TCRdb's table, derived via immunoSEQ multiplex PCR, lists solely in-frame clones and lacks some. This table has under 150,000 clones, 17% appearing once. Study results and limitations: Although PCR might favor shorter templates, it would do so equally in patients and controls. A moderate, significant TCRB CDR3 shortening appeared in type 1 diabetes across four CD4+ subsets.

The source of this sequence is a man younger than 35 with type 1 diabetes. Sample: central memory CD4+ T cells from blood. The chain joins TRBV5-1 to TRBJ1-1; possible D gene TRBD1, 5 bases. This CDR3 reads CASSLPPDTAEAFF. CDR3 nucleotide sequence: TGCGCCAGCAGCCTACCCCCGGACACTGCTGAAGCTTTCTTT.